A single sample gave rise to the 29 T cell receptor beta chains below, sequenced in a study of beta chain features in type 1 diabetes. The investigators reverse transcribed all of the isolated RNA, so they sequenced expressed TCRB transcripts. Profiling relied on immunoSEQ multiplex PCR, and the TCRdb table lists in-frame clones only, not all of them. The sample consists of hundreds of thousands of clones, roughly a sixth of them appearing once. The material sequenced was naive CD4+ T cells from blood. Receptor source: a young man in good health.

The V gene is TRBV28, the J gene TRBJ1-2; D is possibly TRBD1 (6 bases). V dropped 4 bases and J dropped 4 bases, with 13 bases sitting between them. The CDR3 is made up of 14 amino acids. Germline V gene data show CDR1 as MDHEN and CDR2 as SYDVKM. The CDR3 sequence: CASSYRAPAYGYTF. The CDR3 DNA reads as TGTGCCAGCAGTTACAGGGCGCCGGCCTATGGCTACACCTTC.

The chain uses TRBV25-1 and TRBJ1-2; D gene ambiguous. V gave up 3 bases and J gave up 8 bases, with 7 bases separating them. This CDR3 has 11 amino acids. Germline CDR1 MGHDK, CDR2 SYGVNS. CDR3 sequence: CASSEGIGYTF. The CDR3, as DNA: TGTGCCAGCAGTGAGGGAATCGGCTACACCTTC.

The chain carries TRBV6-5 and TRBJ1-1; D uncertain. Trimming left V 6 bases short and J 6 bases short, with 14 bases between. This CDR3 region has 13 residues. Germline V CDR1 and CDR2: MNHEY, SVGAGI. The DNA for the CDR3 is TGTGCCAGCAGATTAGGACGGATATCTGAAGCTTTCTTT. It yields the protein CASRLGRISEAFF.

V and J are TRBV5-1 and TRBJ2-7, with D unclear. V lost 4 bases to trimming and J lost 1 base, with 6 bases between them. CDR3 size: 12 residues. Germline lookup yields CDR1 SGHRS and CDR2 YFSETQ. The CDR3 region has the DNA TGCGCCAGCAGCGGACCATCCTACGAGCAGTACTTC. This translates into CASSGPSYEQYF.

The chain employs TRBV7-2 and TRBJ2-7; 7 nucleotides line up with TRBD2. CDR1 is SGHTA and CDR2 is FQGNSA in the germline V gene. V lost 7 bases to trimming and J lost 2 bases; unmatched junction nucleotides: 14. CDR3 length: 16 amino acids. CDR3 DNA sequence: TGTGCCAGCACCAACAGAGGGGCGGGAGAGACCTACGAGCAGTACTTC. It specifies CASTNRGAGETYEQYF.

This clone was counted between two and nine times. V gene TRBV7-2 combines with J gene TRBJ2-3; no reliable D call. Looked up from germline, CDR1 is SGHTA and CDR2 is FQGNSA. The CDR3 contains 14 residues. The V gene lost 0 bases and the J gene lost 0 bases, with 4 bases spanning the gap. The CDR3 coding sequence is TGTGCCAGCAGCTTAGCTGGTAGCACAGATACGCAGTATTTT. Its protein product is CASSLAGSTDTQYF. Full variable domain (outside the CDR3, taken from reference TRBV7-2 and TRBJ2-3): GAGVSQSPSNKVTEKGKDVELRCDPISGHTALYWYRQSLGQGLEFLIYFQGNSAPDKSGLPSDRFSAERTGGSVSTLTIQRTQQEDSAVYLCASSLAGSTDTQYFGPGTRLTVL.

The chain has TRBV29-1 and TRBJ2-1; D possibly uses TRBD1 or TRBD2 (5 bases each). Germline V gene sequence: CDR1 SQVTM, CDR2 ANQGSEA. This CDR3 is 13 amino acids long. CDR3 in amino acids: CSGVGDPTNEQFF. The CDR3 bases are TGCAGTGGGGTGGGGGACCCTACCAATGAGCAGTTCTTC.

This clone was detected a few times. V is TRBV10-3 and J is TRBJ1-1; D is unclear. The CDR3 length is 13 residues. Germline V gene data show CDR1 as ENHRY and CDR2 as SYGVKD. Trimming pared 3 bases from V and 0 bases from J, leaving 5 bases between. This CDR3 is CAISDNMNTEAFF. CDR3 coding DNA: TGTGCCATCAGTGACAACATGAACACTGAAGCTTTCTTT.

Only a few counts were recorded for this clone. This rearrangement joins TRBV5-1 to TRBJ1-1; D is unclear. V lost 1 base to trimming and J lost 4 bases, with 8 bases between them. The length of the CDR3 is 13 residues. CDR1 is SGHRS, CDR2 YFSETQ, per germline. The CDR3 here is CASSLNLGTEAFF. The CDR3, as DNA: TGCGCCAGCAGCTTGAACTTGGGCACTGAAGCTTTCTTT.

The CDR3 loop reads CASSFPAGGTFYNEQFF. The DNA of the CDR3 is TGTGCCAGCAGCTTTCCGGCGGGGGGGACATTTTACAATGAGCAGTTCTTC. The chain employs TRBV7-2 and TRBJ2-1; the match to TRBD2 covers 9 bases. CDR1 SGHTA and CDR2 FQGNSA come from the germline V gene. After removal of 3 bases from V and 4 bases from J, the junction contained 10 bases not matched to a gene. CDR3 size: 17 residues.

The chain carries TRBV7-2 and TRBJ2-7, with a possible D match to TRBD1 (6 bases). Germline V CDR1 and CDR2: SGHTA, FQGNSA. CDR3 length equals 15 residues. The V gene lost 4 bases and the J gene lost 3 bases, with 16 bases spanning the gap. CDR3 in amino acids: CASSSTRDKNYEQYF. In DNA, the CDR3 is TGTGCCAGCAGCTCTACCCGGGACAAAAACTACGAGCAGTACTTC.

This clone was seen a few times. This chain links TRBV5-6 with TRBJ2-3; D gene uncertain. The germline V and J ends were trimmed by 2 bases and 4 bases, with 8 bases remaining between them. This CDR3 is 13 amino acids long. Germline V gene sequence: CDR1 SGHDT, CDR2 YYEEEE. CDR3 nucleotides: TGTGCCAGCAGCTTTTGGCCCTCAGATACGCAGTATTTT. Translating it yields CASSFWPSDTQYF.

V is TRBV18 and J is TRBJ1-4, with D unresolved. The CDR3 spans 16 residues. Germline V gene data show CDR1 as KGHSH and CDR2 as LQKENI. The germline V and J ends were trimmed by 1 base and 1 base, with 10 bases remaining between them. The CDR3 spells CASSPQRAGTNEKLFF. The CDR3 bases are TGTGCCAGCTCACCACAAAGGGCGGGAACTAATGAAAAACTGTTTTTT.

The chain joins TRBV6-4 to TRBJ2-7; a weak D match, TRBD1 (6 bases). The CDR3 runs 12 residues. Germline assignment: CDR1 MRHNA and CDR2 SNTAGT. V was clipped by 0 bases and J by 9 bases, with 9 bases between them. The CDR3 protein is CASSDSGTPQYF. The CDR3, as DNA: TGTGCCAGCAGTGACTCCGGGACACCGCAGTACTTC.

This clone was counted only a few times. The chain uses TRBV2 and TRBJ2-4; D perhaps matches TRBD1 (6 bases). This CDR3 contains 16 residues. Germline V gives CDR1 SNHLY, CDR2 FYNNEI. V gave up 7 bases and J gave up 1 base, with 17 bases separating them. CDR3 protein: CASTPHRVDAKNIQYF. DNA of the CDR3: TGTGCCAGCACCCCCCACAGGGTTGATGCCAAAAACATTCAGTACTTC. Using reference TRBV2 and TRBJ2-4 for the parts outside the CDR3, the full variable domain is EPEVTQTPSHQVTQMGQEVILRCVPISNHLYFYWYRQILGQKVEFLVSFYNNEISEKSEIFDDQFSVERPDGSNFTLKIRSTKLEDSAMYFCASTPHRVDAKNIQYFGAGTRLSVL.

The chain links TRBV29-1 to TRBJ1-2, with 9 bases matching TRBD1. The V gene's germline CDR1 is SQVTM and CDR2 ANQGSEA. CDR3 length: 13 residues. Germline trimming cut 4 bases from V and 5 bases from J; bases unmatched to any gene: 5. CDR3 DNA: TGCAGCGTTGCACAGGGGGCTAGGTATGGCTACACCTTC. This translates into CSVAQGARYGYTF. Looking up the rest from reference TRBV29-1 and TRBJ1-2 gives the full variable domain: SAVISQKPSRDICQRGTSLTIQCQVDSQVTMMFWYRQQPGQSLTLIATANQGSEATYESGFVIDKFPISRPNLTFSTLTVSNMSPEDSSIYLCSVAQGARYGYTFGSGTRLTVV.

A few counts support this clone. The chain's CDR3 is CASSAAGATYEQYF. CDR3 nucleotides: TGTGCCAGCAGTGCAGCGGGGGCTACCTACGAGCAGTACTTC. The chain carries TRBV25-1 and TRBJ2-7; 8 bases agree with TRBD2. Trimming at V came to 4 bases and at J to 2 bases, leaving 4 bases not matched to a gene. CDR1 is MGHDK and CDR2 is SYGVNS in the germline V gene. The CDR3 length is 14 residues.

This clone appeared a few times. The genes are TRBV5-1 and TRBJ2-3; perhaps TRBD1 as D (6 bases). Trimming left V 3 bases short and J 7 bases short, with 27 bases between. Germline V gives CDR1 SGHRS, CDR2 YFSETQ. This CDR3 has 18 amino acids. The DNA of the CDR3 is TGCGCCAGCAGCTCCCATATACCGGGACAACAGCTTGTTTATACGCAGTATTTT. This translates into CASSSHIPGQQLVYTQYF.

This rearrangement joins TRBV5-4 to TRBJ2-5; maybe TRBD1 (6 bases). This CDR3 spans 14 amino acids. Germline-derived CDR1 and CDR2 are SGHNT and YYREEE (reference sequence). The germline V and J ends were trimmed by 4 bases and 4 bases, with 14 bases remaining between them. CDR3 residues: CASSPSGDGETQYF. DNA of the CDR3: TGTGCCAGCAGCCCCTCAGGGGACGGAGAGACCCAGTACTTC.

The V call is TRBV7-8, the J call TRBJ1-1; D possibly corresponds to TRBD1 (5 bases). Looked up from germline, CDR1 is SGHVS and CDR2 is FQNEAQ. Trimming took off 1 base at V and 9 bases at J, with 15 bases between the two ends. The CDR3 sequence is 14 residues long. The CDR3 reads CASSLGPGKYKAFF. In DNA form, the CDR3 reads TGTGCCAGCAGCTTAGGCCCAGGGAAATACAAAGCTTTCTTT.

The chain is built from TRBV29-1 and TRBJ1-1; D possibly corresponds to TRBD1 (5 bases). The CDR3 covers 14 residues. Looked up from germline, CDR1 is SQVTM and CDR2 is ANQGSEA. Trimming took off 7 bases at V and 9 bases at J, with 24 bases between the two ends. CDR3 residues: CSGEGRVFLGQAFF. For the CDR3, the DNA is TGCAGCGGTGAGGGCCGTGTCTTTTTGGGGCAAGCTTTCTTT.

This clone turned up a few times. The chain has TRBV5-8 and TRBJ2-4; D is unclear. V lost 3 bases to trimming and J lost 0 bases, with 10 bases between them. The germline V gene encodes CDR1 SGHTS and CDR2 YDEGEE. This CDR3 is built from 15 residues. CDR3 region: CASSSPPGAKNIQYF. The CDR3 coding sequence is TGTGCCAGCAGCTCCCCCCCAGGAGCCAAAAACATTCAGTACTTC.

This clone was recorded a few times. The rearrangement joins TRBV18 to TRBJ2-7, with 7 bases identical to TRBD1. V gave up 6 bases and J gave up 2 bases; unmatched junction bases: 7. The V gene's germline CDR1 is KGHSH and CDR2 LQKENI. The CDR3 has 14 amino acids. The CDR3 region is CASSSTGNPYEQYF. The CDR3 nucleotides are TGTGCCAGCTCGTCGACAGGGAACCCCTACGAGCAGTACTTC. Filled out from reference TRBV18 and TRBJ2-7, the complete variable domain reads NAGVMQNPRHLVRRRGQEARLRCSPMKGHSHVYWYRQLPEEGLKFMVYLQKENIIDESGMPKERFSAEFPKEGPSILRIQQVVRGDSAAYFCASSSTGNPYEQYFGPGTRLTVT.

This clone was picked up a small number of times. The chain is built from TRBV6-6 and TRBJ1-5; 9 bases map to TRBD1. J gave up 4 bases and V 7 bases, and 5 bases lay outside the gene matches. The germline gives CDR1 MNHNY, CDR2 SVGAGI (reference sequence). This CDR3 region has 14 residues. CDR3 residues: CASTGGQGNQPQHF. The CDR3 nucleotides are TGTGCCAGCACCGGTGGACAGGGGAATCAGCCCCAGCATTTT.

Turning to this clone: Other DNA variants within this sample encode the same CDR3. This rearrangement joins TRBV5-1 to TRBJ2-3; no definite D call. The germline V gene encodes CDR1 SGHRS and CDR2 YFSETQ. V was trimmed by 2 bases and J by 6 bases, leaving 4 bases between them. The CDR3 is 11 amino acids. The CDR3 region is CASSLEDTQYF. CDR3 bases: TGCGCCAGCAGCTTAGAGGATACGCAGTATTTT.

The chain recombines TRBV15 with TRBJ1-5; tentatively, D is TRBD1 (5 bases). In germline, CDR1 is LNHNV, CDR2 YYDKDF (reference sequence). The V end lost 5 bases, the J end lost 2 bases, and 16 bases lay between the germline ends. The CDR3 covers 16 residues. CDR3 loop: CATSGTLIGGNQPQHF. As DNA, the CDR3 is TGTGCCACCAGCGGGACCTTGATAGGGGGCAATCAGCCCCAGCATTTT. Combining the CDR3 with reference TRBV15 and TRBJ1-5 gives the whole variable domain DAMVIQNPRYQVTQFGKPVTLSCSQTLNHNVMYWYQQKSSQAPKLLFHYYDKDFNNEADTPDNFQSRRPNTSFCFLDIRSPGLGDTAMYLCATSGTLIGGNQPQHFGDGTRLSIL.

This rearrangement joins TRBV13 to TRBJ2-7, with D possibly being TRBD1 (5 bases). Trimming took 4 bases from V and 7 from J, leaving 23 bases between them. CDR3 length: 16 residues. The V gene's germline CDR1 is PRHDT and CDR2 FYEKMQ (reference sequence). CDR3 DNA sequence: TGTGCCAGCAGCTCCTCGCATAAGGGGTTGGCGAAAGAGCAGTACTTC. Translated, it gives CASSSSHKGLAKEQYF.

This clone was detected a few times. V gene TRBV19 combines with J gene TRBJ1-5; 7 nucleotides align to TRBD1. CDR1 is LNHDA and CDR2 is SQIVND in the germline V gene (reference sequence). The CDR3 spans 13 residues. Trimming removed 8 bases from V and 4 bases from J; junction bases left unmatched: 5. The CDR3 DNA reads TGTGCCAGTGCATGGACAGGTAATCAGCCCCAGCATTTT. It codes for CASAWTGNQPQHF.

The chain employs TRBV4-3 and TRBJ2-7; a possible D gene is TRBD2 (6 bases). V was pared by 0 bases and J by 6 bases, with 9 bases between. The CDR3 runs 13 residues. CDR1 LGHNA and CDR2 YSLEER come from the germline V gene. The CDR3 DNA sequence: TGCGCCAGCAGCCAAGATCGGAGGGTCGAGCAGTACTTC. Its protein product is CASSQDRRVEQYF.